The rows below give T cell receptor beta chains drawn from one sample of a study of identical twins. TCRdb passed the 5' RACE reads through MiXCR, listing each CDR3 protein once. The sample lists roughly 250,000 distinct CDR3 sequences, approximately 6.8% occurring once. The same specimen was also included in a second study, on yellow fever vaccine responses in identical twins.

The sequenced sample consisted of CD8+ T cells sorted from blood. These receptors were obtained from a woman aged 18-30 years in good health. Both conserved end residues are part of each CDR3. D genes are given only for firm matches. Only part of the rows carry a size: once, few, many, or a class if the clone is expanded.

size: .; V: TRBV12-3/TRBV12-4; D: .; J: TRBJ1-2; DNA: TGTGCCAGCAGTTTAGTCGGATTTCATGGCTACACCTTC; CDR3: CASSLVGFHGYTF
size: many; V: TRBV29-1; D: .; J: TRBJ1-2; DNA: TGCAGCGTTGAAGGCCGTACCGAGACAGCCTGGCCGGAGGATGGCTACACCTTC; CDR3: CSVEGRTETAWPEDGYTF
size: many; V: TRBV12-3/TRBV12-4; D: TRBD1; J: TRBJ2-3; DNA: TGTGCCAGCAGCGACAGGGGCCCAGATACGCAGTATTTT; CDR3: CASSDRGPDTQYF
size: few; V: TRBV2; D: .; J: TRBJ1-2; DNA: TGTGCCAGCAGACCCAGCGATAACTATGGCTACACCTTC; CDR3: CASRPSDNYGYTF
size: .; V: TRBV27; D: .; J: TRBJ1-1; DNA: TGTGCCAGCAGTGAAGGGGGGAGCACTGAAGCTTTCTTT; CDR3: CASSEGGSTEAFF
size: many; V: TRBV4-1; D: TRBD2; J: TRBJ2-3; DNA: TGCGCCAGCAGCCAAGATGGGCTAGCGGGCCGAGATACGCAGTATTTT; CDR3: CASSQDGLAGRDTQYF
size: .; V: TRBV9; D: TRBD1; J: TRBJ2-3; DNA: TGTGCCAGCAGCGTAGCGGACAGGGCGGATACGCAGTATTTT; CDR3: CASSVADRADTQYF
size: many; V: TRBV3-1; D: .; J: TRBJ2-3; DNA: TGTGCCAGCAGCCGCCCCGGGGATACGCAGTATTTT; CDR3: CASSRPGDTQYF
size: .; V: TRBV12-5; D: .; J: TRBJ2-1; DNA: TGTGCTAGTGGTTTGGGGGACGGCACCAATGAGCAGTTCTTC; CDR3: CASGLGDGTNEQFF
size: few; V: TRBV27; D: TRBD1; J: TRBJ1-4; DNA: TGTGCCAGCAGTCCAGGACAGGCCTTATATGAAAAACTGTTTTTT; CDR3: CASSPGQALYEKLFF
size: few; V: TRBV11-2; D: .; J: TRBJ2-7; DNA: TGTGCCAGCAGCCCGAGCCCCGGGGACTACGAGCAGTACTTC; CDR3: CASSPSPGDYEQYF
size: .; V: TRBV27; D: TRBD1; J: TRBJ2-7; DNA: TGTGCCAGCAGTTTAAGCAGGGGGACAATCTCCTACGAGCAGTACTTC; CDR3: CASSLSRGTISYEQYF
size: .; V: TRBV11-2; D: TRBD2; J: TRBJ2-7; DNA: TGTGCCAGCAGCTTAGAAGTGGGACTAGCGGCCGTAGACTACGAGCAGTACTTC; CDR3: CASSLEVGLAAVDYEQYF
size: few; V: TRBV20-1; D: TRBD2; J: TRBJ2-1; DNA: TGCAGTGCTAGAGATGGAGAACTAGCGGGGTGGGATGAGCAGTTCTTC; CDR3: CSARDGELAGWDEQFF
size: many; V: TRBV25-1; D: .; J: TRBJ2-7; DNA: TGTGCCAGCAGTGCCTCCTACGAGCAGTACTTC; CDR3: CASSASYEQYF
size: .; V: TRBV7-3; D: .; J: TRBJ1-1; DNA: TGTGCCAGCAGCTTAGGGGGCCCCCGTGAAGCTTTCTTT; CDR3: CASSLGGPREAFF
size: few; V: TRBV7-8; D: TRBD1; J: TRBJ2-1; DNA: TGTGCCAGCAGCTTAGGGACAGGGTCCTACAATGAGCAGTTCTTC; CDR3: CASSLGTGSYNEQFF
size: many; V: TRBV9; D: .; J: TRBJ1-5; DNA: TGTGCCAGCAGCTCCTCTAGCAATCAGCCCCAGCATTTT; CDR3: CASSSSSNQPQHF
size: many; V: TRBV6-1; D: .; J: TRBJ2-2; DNA: TGTGCCAGCAGTGCTGCGTGGGCCGGGGAGCTGTTTTTT; CDR3: CASSAAWAGELFF
size: many; V: TRBV27; D: .; J: TRBJ2-3; DNA: TGTGCCAGCAGTTTGGTCTACGGGAGCACAGATACGCAGTATTTT; CDR3: CASSLVYGSTDTQYF
size: many; V: TRBV12-5; D: .; J: TRBJ2-7; DNA: TGTGCTAGTGGTTACCCCTCTGGGGGGACCTACGAGCAGTACTTC; CDR3: CASGYPSGGTYEQYF
size: few; V: TRBV2; D: .; J: TRBJ2-7; DNA: TGTGCCAGCAGTGAGGGACGGGTGGAGGGCTACGAGCAGTACTTC; CDR3: CASSEGRVEGYEQYF
size: few; V: TRBV24-1; D: TRBD2; J: TRBJ2-1; DNA: TGTGCCACCAGTGCGACTAGCGCCGAGTTGGGGAATGAGCAGTTCTTC; CDR3: CATSATSAELGNEQFF
size: .; V: TRBV18; D: .; J: TRBJ1-3; DNA: TGTGCCAGCTCACCACGGACAGCCTCTGGAAACACCATATATTTT; CDR3: CASSPRTASGNTIYF
size: few; V: TRBV5-6; D: .; J: TRBJ2-1; DNA: TGTGCCAGCAGCTCCGCCGGGACATTGAGCGAGCAGTTCTTC; CDR3: CASSSAGTLSEQFF
size: few; V: TRBV5-6; D: .; J: TRBJ2-1; DNA: TGTGCCAGCAGCCCGAATAGCGCGAGCTACAATGAGCAGTTCTTC; CDR3: CASSPNSASYNEQFF
size: many; V: TRBV12-3/TRBV12-4; D: .; J: TRBJ1-2; DNA: TGTGCCAGCAGTTTCAACTATGGCTACACCTTC; CDR3: CASSFNYGYTF
size: many; V: TRBV9; D: .; J: TRBJ2-7; DNA: TGTGCCAGCAGCGTAGGAGGGGCGGGATACGAGCAGTACTTC; CDR3: CASSVGGAGYEQYF
size: .; V: TRBV4-1; D: .; J: TRBJ1-6; DNA: TGCGCCAGCAGCCAAGATCGCGGAGACTCCTATAATTCACCCCTCCACTTT; CDR3: CASSQDRGDSYNSPLHF
size: few; V: TRBV6-1; D: TRBD2; J: TRBJ2-3; DNA: TGTGCCAGCAAGATAGCGGGGGTCACAGATACGCAGTATTTT; CDR3: CASKIAGVTDTQYF
size: many; V: TRBV27; D: TRBD1; J: TRBJ1-6; DNA: TGTGCCAGCACCCCCGCGGGGGGACAGCGGAATTCACCCCTCCACTTT; CDR3: CASTPAGGQRNSPLHF
size: .; V: TRBV2; D: .; J: TRBJ2-1; DNA: TGTGCCAGCAGTGAATTGGACTCCCGCAATGAGCAGTTCTTC; CDR3: CASSELDSRNEQFF
size: .; V: TRBV25-1; D: .; J: TRBJ2-1; DNA: TGTGCCAGCAGTCCTTTCTCGAACAATGAGCAGTTCTTC; CDR3: CASSPFSNNEQFF
size: few; V: TRBV7-6; D: TRBD1; J: TRBJ2-5; DNA: TGTGCCAGCAGCTCCGGGACAGGGTCGGAGACCCAGTACTTC; CDR3: CASSSGTGSETQYF
size: few; V: TRBV5-1; D: .; J: TRBJ2-7; DNA: TGCGCCAGCAGCCCCAACCCCAGGGGACCAGACTACGAGCAGTACTTC; CDR3: CASSPNPRGPDYEQYF
size: few; V: TRBV29-1; D: TRBD1; J: TRBJ1-1; DNA: TGCAGCGAACAGGGGTTGGGAACGAACACTGAAGCTTTCTTT; CDR3: CSEQGLGTNTEAFF
size: many; V: TRBV7-7; D: .; J: TRBJ2-3; DNA: TGTGCCAGCAGCTTAGGTTCAGGAGCCACAGATACGCAGTATTTT; CDR3: CASSLGSGATDTQYF
size: .; V: TRBV20-1; D: TRBD2; J: TRBJ2-5; DNA: TGCAGTGCTGAGGGGACTAGCGGGATGGAGACCCAGTACTTC; CDR3: CSAEGTSGMETQYF
size: many; V: TRBV12-5; D: .; J: TRBJ2-1; DNA: TGTGCTAGTGGCCTAGATGGGTCCTACAATGAGCAGTTCTTC; CDR3: CASGLDGSYNEQFF
size: .; V: TRBV6-1; D: .; J: TRBJ2-3; DNA: TGTGCCAGCAGTCCCTGGGGGGGGGCCAGCACAGATACGCAGTATTTT; CDR3: CASSPWGGASTDTQYF
size: few; V: TRBV14; D: .; J: TRBJ1-1; DNA: TGTGCCAGCAGCCATCTGGTCACTGAAGCTTTCTTT; CDR3: CASSHLVTEAFF
size: .; V: TRBV3-1; D: TRBD2; J: TRBJ2-1; DNA: TGTGCCAGCAGCCAAGGGTCCGATAGCGGGAGCTACAATGAGCAGTTCTTC; CDR3: CASSQGSDSGSYNEQFF
size: few; V: TRBV12-3/TRBV12-4; D: .; J: TRBJ1-5; DNA: TGTGCCAGCAGTACAGGGCCAAGGGAGCCCCAGCATTTT; CDR3: CASSTGPREPQHF
size: .; V: TRBV5-1; D: .; J: TRBJ1-1; DNA: TGCGCCAGCACCTGGGACGGGTCCAACACTGAAGCTTTCTTT; CDR3: CASTWDGSNTEAFF
size: few; V: TRBV7-8; D: .; J: TRBJ2-3; DNA: TGTGCCAGCAGCTTACTGCGCACAGATACGCAGTATTTT; CDR3: CASSLLRTDTQYF
size: many; V: TRBV12-3/TRBV12-4; D: .; J: TRBJ2-5; DNA: TGTGCCAGCAGTGGAGGAGAGGAGACCCAGTACTTC; CDR3: CASSGGEETQYF
size: .; V: TRBV7-8; D: .; J: TRBJ2-5; DNA: TGTGCCAGCAGCTTAGCGGGGCTACAAGAGACCCAGTACTTC; CDR3: CASSLAGLQETQYF
size: .; V: TRBV12-3/TRBV12-4; D: TRBD1; J: TRBJ2-1; DNA: TGTGCCAGCCGCGGACAGGGGGCCATCAATGAGCAGTTCTTC; CDR3: CASRGQGAINEQFF
size: many; V: TRBV12-3/TRBV12-4; D: .; J: TRBJ2-1; DNA: TGTGCCAGCAAGGCCAACAATGAGCAGTTCTTC; CDR3: CASKANNEQFF
size: few; V: TRBV5-4; D: .; J: TRBJ2-3; DNA: TGTGCCAGCAGCGCCCCCGGGGAGCTCACAGATACGCAGTATTTT; CDR3: CASSAPGELTDTQYF
size: many; V: TRBV6-1; D: .; J: TRBJ1-4; DNA: TGTGCCAGCAGTAGTACCTCCGGGGCTTATGAAAAACTGTTTTTT; CDR3: CASSSTSGAYEKLFF
size: .; V: TRBV7-9; D: .; J: TRBJ2-3; DNA: TGTGCCAGCAGCTTAGCCGCAAATACGCAGTATTTT; CDR3: CASSLAANTQYF
size: .; V: TRBV4-1; D: .; J: TRBJ2-7; DNA: TGCGCCAGCAGCCAGTCCGGGGCTTCGGTCTACGAGCAGTACTTC; CDR3: CASSQSGASVYEQYF
size: few; V: TRBV29-1; D: .; J: TRBJ2-3; DNA: TGCAGCGTTGAAGATCGGTTAGTCACAGATACGCAGTATTTT; CDR3: CSVEDRLVTDTQYF
size: many; V: TRBV7-9; D: .; J: TRBJ2-2; DNA: TGTGCCAGCAGCTTAGTCACCGGGGAGCTGTTTTTT; CDR3: CASSLVTGELFF
size: .; V: TRBV7-8; D: TRBD1; J: TRBJ2-1; DNA: TGTGCCAGCAGCTTGGGGACAGGGTGGAATGAGCAGTTCTTC; CDR3: CASSLGTGWNEQFF
size: .; V: TRBV29-1; D: .; J: TRBJ1-1; DNA: TGCAGCGTTGGTACGAACACTGAAGCTTTCTTT; CDR3: CSVGTNTEAFF
size: few; V: TRBV6-5; D: .; J: TRBJ2-5; DNA: TGTGCCAGCAGTTACAGGCAGGGCGAGACCCAGTACTTC; CDR3: CASSYRQGETQYF
size: few; V: TRBV5-1; D: .; J: TRBJ2-5; DNA: TGCGCCAGCAGCTTGAGACAGAGTATGGGGCCTCTCGAGACCCAGTACTTC; CDR3: CASSLRQSMGPLETQYF